What follows is one T cell receptor beta chain and its context. The data were obtained in a study of blood T cell repertoires in COVID-19. Study-level information: Acute and convalescent COVID-19 specimens originated in the United States, Italy and Spain.

The CDR3 runs to 14 residues. Germline CDR1 reads SGHTA; CDR2 reads FQGNSA. V lost 7 bases to trimming and J lost 0 bases; unmatched junction nucleotides: 6. This table comes from immunoSEQ multiplex PCR, and its TCRdb copy is limited to in-frame clones, with some not included. The table has roughly 200,000 clones, just under 80% seen once; the top ten hold about 3%. The material sequenced was peripheral blood. This clonotype was obtained from a woman older than 75 with active or convalescent COVID-19. V and J are TRBV7-2 and TRBJ2-7, with TRBD1 matching over 7 bases. The CDR3 bases are TGTGCCAGCATTGCGGACAGGTTCTCCTACGAGCAGTACTTC. Amino acid sequence: CASIADRFSYEQYF.